This entry lists 17 T cell receptor beta chains sequenced from one sample in a study of T cells in localized non-small cell lung cancer. The protocol was immunoSEQ multiplex PCR, while the TCRdb copy is restricted to in-frame clones and leaves out a portion. The sample has tens of thousands of clones, over 75% seen once. Sample: PBMCs, taken before any cancer treatment. The receptor set was obtained from a man aged 35 to 69 with stage II lung adenocarcinoma.

Here the CDR3 reads CASSYSNWDTEAFF. In DNA form, the CDR3 reads TGTGCCAGCAGTTACTCGAATTGGGACACTGAAGCTTTCTTT. This sequence joins TRBV6-5 and TRBJ1-1; unclear D gene. The germline V and J ends were trimmed by 0 bases and 3 bases, with 8 bases remaining between them. This CDR3 spans 14 amino acids. Germline V gene lookup returns CDR1 MNHEY and CDR2 SVGAGI.

The J gene is TRBJ2-4, the V gene TRBV6-5; unclear D gene. The CDR3 is made up of 13 amino acids. CDR1 is MNHEY and CDR2 is SVGAGI in the germline V gene. Trimming left V 7 bases short and J 0 bases short, with 7 bases between. The CDR3 nucleotides read TGTGCCAGCATGGAAGTAGCCAAAAACATTCAGTACTTC. Protein sequence: CASMEVAKNIQYF.

V usage is TRBV7-2 and J usage is TRBJ1-2; TRBD1 agrees at 7 bases. Germline V CDR1 and CDR2: SGHTA, FQGNSA. V lost 6 bases and J lost 4; bases outside the gene matches: 5. This CDR3 comprises 13 residues. The CDR3 bases are TGTGCCAGCAGGCAGGGGGAAAGCTATGGCTACACCTTC. This sequence encodes CASRQGESYGYTF.

This chain links TRBV7-8 with TRBJ2-3; TRBD2 is a possible D gene (5 bases). This CDR3 region has 16 residues. Germline V gene data show CDR1 as SGHVS and CDR2 as FQNEAQ. V was trimmed by 2 bases and J by 2 bases, leaving 14 bases between them. In DNA, the CDR3 is TGTGCCAGCAGCTTACCGCGGGTTAACCCCACAGATACGCAGTATTTT. This codes for CASSLPRVNPTDTQYF. Based on the CDR3 plus reference TRBV7-8 and TRBJ2-3, the full variable domain is GAGVSQSPRYKVAKRGQDVALRCDPISGHVSLFWYQQALGQGPEFLTYFQNEAQLDKSGLPSDRFFAERPEGSVSTLKIQRTQQEDSAVYLCASSLPRVNPTDTQYFGPGTRLTVL.

The rearrangement joins TRBV28 to TRBJ2-5; 7 bases map to TRBD1. Germline CDR1 and CDR2: MDHEN and SYDVKM. The CDR3 extends over 15 amino acids. V trimming: 4 bases; J trimming: 2 bases; junction bases outside the gene matches: 7. The chain's CDR3 is CASSSRTGLQETQYF. The CDR3 nucleotides read TGTGCCAGCAGTTCCCGGACAGGCTTACAAGAGACCCAGTACTTC.

The chain uses TRBV7-8 and TRBJ1-2, with a weak D call TRBD1 (6 bases). CDR1 is SGHVS and CDR2 is FQNEAQ in the germline V gene. This CDR3 has 15 residues. Between the trimmed V and J ends, which lost 0 bases and 4 bases, there was a span of 12 bases. This CDR3 is CASSLAEGGSYGYTF. CDR3 coding DNA: TGTGCCAGCAGCTTAGCGGAGGGGGGGAGCTATGGCTACACCTTC.

The rearrangement links TRBV30 to TRBJ2-5; tentative D call: TRBD1 (5 bases). V lost 5 bases, J lost 5 bases, and 12 bases lay in between. Germline-derived CDR1 and CDR2 are GTSNPN and SVGIG (reference sequence). The CDR3 is made up of 12 amino acids. The CDR3 spells CAWGSGMETQYF. The CDR3 DNA reads as TGTGCCTGGGGGTCAGGGATGGAGACCCAGTACTTC. Supplemented by reference TRBV30 and TRBJ2-5, the full variable domain reads SQTIHQWPATLVQPVGSPLSLECTVEGTSNPNLYWYRQAAGRGLQLLFYSVGIGQISSEVPQNLSASRPQDRQFILSSKKLLLSDSGFYLCAWGSGMETQYFGPGTRLLVL.

CDR3 sequence: CASSESAGANPYEQYF. CDR3 in DNA: TGTGCCAGCAGTGAATCAGCGGGGGCTAACCCCTACGAGCAGTACTTC. V usage is TRBV6-1 and J usage is TRBJ2-7, with 8 nucleotides matching TRBD2. CDR3 length equals 16 residues. Germline lookup yields CDR1 MNHNS and CDR2 SASEGT. V was clipped by 2 bases and J by 2 bases; unmatched bases: 8.

This chain connects TRBV27 to TRBJ1-5; TRBD1 might be the D (5 bases). V lost 8 bases, J lost 1 base, and 21 bases lay in between. This CDR3 is built from 17 residues. The germline gives CDR1 MNHEY, CDR2 SMNVEV (reference sequence). In DNA, the CDR3 is TGTGCCAGCTCCTCGGGGGTTAAAGGGACCAGCAATCAGCCCCAGCATTTT. Its protein is CASSSGVKGTSNQPQHF.

This chain links TRBV28 with TRBJ1-6; D remains ambiguous. V was clipped by 3 bases and J by 3 bases, with 9 bases between them. CDR3 length: 15 residues. CDR1 and CDR2 (germline): MDHEN, SYDVKM. The CDR3 nucleotides read TGTGCCAGCAGTTTGCAGGAAGGCTATAATTCACCCCTCCACTTT. It translates to CASSLQEGYNSPLHF. Full variable domain (missing parts from reference TRBV28 and TRBJ1-6): DVKVTQSSRYLVKRTGEKVFLECVQDMDHENMFWYRQDPGLGLRLIYFSYDVKMKEKGDIPEGYSVSREKKERFSLILESASTNQTSMYLCASSLQEGYNSPLHFGNGTRLTVT.

The chain has TRBV4-1 and TRBJ2-1; 11 bases map to TRBD2. V was pared by 6 bases and J by 6 bases, with 7 bases of the junction left unmatched. This CDR3 has 15 residues. CDR1 and CDR2 from the germline V gene are MGHRA and YSYEKL. The CDR3 sequence is CASRRMGLAVNEQFF. Written as DNA, the CDR3 is TGCGCCAGCAGGAGGATGGGACTAGCGGTCAATGAGCAGTTCTTC.

J is TRBJ1-5 and V is TRBV7-9, with 7 positions matching TRBD1. The CDR3 runs to 12 residues. The germline V gene has CDR1 SEHNR and CDR2 FQNEAQ (reference sequence). The V segment lost 4 bases and the J segment 7 bases; nucleotides outside the gene matches: 1. The CDR3 sequence: CASSSGQQPQHF. CDR3 in DNA: TGTGCCAGCAGCTCGGGACAGCAGCCCCAGCATTTT. Together with reference TRBV7-9 and TRBJ1-5, the CDR3 gives the full variable domain: DTGVSQNPRHKITKRGQNVTFRCDPISEHNRLYWYRQTLGQGPEFLTYFQNEAQLEKSRLLSDRFSAERPKGSFSTLEIQRTEQGDSAMYLCASSSGQQPQHFGDGTRLSIL.

The chain uses TRBV5-1 and TRBJ2-1, with 12 bases matching TRBD2. Germline loops: CDR1 SGHRS, CDR2 YFSETQ. This CDR3 region has 18 residues. J gave up 0 bases and V 4 bases, and 8 bases lay outside the gene matches. The CDR3 sequence: CASSPGTSGLLSYNEQFF. Here the CDR3 DNA reads TGCGCCAGCAGCCCGGGGACTAGCGGGCTGCTCTCCTACAATGAGCAGTTCTTC.

Concerning this clone: A junction boundary mismatches the germline segment, possibly from a read error. The genes are TRBV5-1 and TRBJ2-7; D not certain. The CDR3 contains 13 residues. The germline V gene encodes CDR1 SGHRS and CDR2 YFSETQ. The CDR3 sequence is CASSLADPYEQYF. In DNA, the CDR3 is TGTGCCAGCAGCTTGGCGGACCCCTACGAGCAGTACTTC.

In its sample, this clone was seen a few times. The V and J genes are TRBV18 and TRBJ1-2, with D perhaps matching TRBD1 (6 bases). Germline loops: CDR1 KGHSH, CDR2 LQKENI. The CDR3 is made up of 13 amino acids. V was cut by 2 bases and J by 4 bases, with 8 bases left in between. The chain's CDR3 is CASSPGGSYGYTF. The CDR3, as DNA: TGTGCCAGCTCACCAGGGGGCAGCTATGGCTACACCTTC.

This clone was picked up a small number of times. The chain joins TRBV9 to TRBJ2-1, with 7 bases that match TRBD2. The CDR3 totals 14 residues. The germline CDR1 and CDR2 sequences are SGDLS and YYNGEE. V shed 7 bases, J shed 0 bases, and the junction held 4 bases outside the gene matches. This CDR3 reads CASGGGISYNEQFF. In DNA, the CDR3 is TGTGCCAGCGGGGGAGGGATCTCCTACAATGAGCAGTTCTTC.

The V gene is TRBV5-1, the J gene TRBJ2-1; D call uncertain. Trimming removed 0 bases from V and 0 bases from J, with 7 bases in between. This CDR3 contains 15 residues. The germline gives CDR1 SGHRS, CDR2 YFSETQ. The CDR3 is CASSLAPSSYNEQFF. The CDR3 coding sequence is TGCGCCAGCAGCTTGGCTCCGAGCTCCTACAATGAGCAGTTCTTC.